This is a list of T cell receptor beta chains from one sample in a study of beta chain features in type 1 diabetes. The repertoire was sequenced with immunoSEQ multiplex PCR; TCRdb's copy has only in-frame clones and lacks some. The top ten hold around 0.0099% of the sample, which has around 360,000 clones, approximately 12% seen once. Sequencing was performed on naive CD4+ T cells from blood. These receptors originate from a young woman with type 1 diabetes. The CDR3 runs from the conserved cysteine through the conserved F or W. D genes are given only for firm matches. Size values are once, few and many counts, or a class for expanded clones, and some rows have none.

>TRBJ2-6|TRBV25-1|TRBD2|few
TGTGCCAGCAGTGGGGGGGGCTCTGGGGCCAACGTCCTGACTTTC
CASSGGGSGANVLTF
>TRBJ2-1|TRBV11-1|.|few
TGTGCCAGCAGCTTAGGACCTCGGGGTCAGCAGTTCTTC
CASSLGPRGQQFF
>TRBJ2-6|TRBV29-1|TRBD1|.
TGCAGCGTTGCCCGGACAGGGACAACTGACTCTGGGGCCAACGTCCTGACTTTC
CSVARTGTTDSGANVLTF
>TRBJ2-3|TRBV5-1|TRBD2|.
TGCGCCAGCAGCTTGAAGGGGAGGGGCACAGATACGCAGTATTTT
CASSLKGRGTDTQYF
>TRBJ2-4|TRBV25-1|TRBD2|.
TGTGCCAGCAGTGACCCAGGCGGGAGTGGGAGCATTCAGTACTTC
CASSDPGGSGSIQYF
>TRBJ2-7|TRBV7-9|.|few
TGTGCCAGCAGCATACCCCTGGCAGGTTTATACGAGCAGTACTTC
CASSIPLAGLYEQYF
>TRBJ1-5|TRBV7-9|.|few
TGTGCCAGCAGCTTACAGGATCAGCCCCAGCATTTT
CASSLQDQPQHF
>TRBJ2-3|TRBV14|.|few
TGTGCCAGCAGCCAAGAACTACCCCATACGCAGTATTTT
CASSQELPHTQYF
>TRBJ2-7|TRBV2|TRBD2|few
TGTGCCAGCACCGAGAGGGAGGGAAGCTCCTACGAGCAGTACTTC
CASTEREGSSYEQYF
>TRBJ2-1|TRBV6-1|TRBD1|.
TGTGCCAGCAGTGTGGACAGGGACAATGAGCAGTTCTTC
CASSVDRDNEQFF
>TRBJ2-5|TRBV29-1|.|few
TGCAGCGCACTTCGGGGGGCTGGAGAGACCCAGTACTTC
CSALRGAGETQYF
>TRBJ1-1|TRBV7-2|TRBD1|.
TGTGCCAGCGCACAAGGGACAGGTACGAGTAGAGCTTTCTTT
CASAQGTGTSRAFF
>TRBJ1-1|TRBV30|.|.
TGTGCCTGGAGTGCCGAGTGGGGGGACACTGAAGCTTTCTTT
CAWSAEWGDTEAFF
>TRBJ2-5|TRBV7-7|.|.
TGTGCCAGCAGCTTAGTGGCCCGGGGGGAGACCCAGTACTTC
CASSLVARGETQYF
>TRBJ2-4|TRBV6-6|TRBD2|.
TGTGCCAGCAGGAGCAACAGCTTACTAGCGCAGTACTTC
CASRSNSLLAQYF